Judged by frequency, the clone carrying this T cell receptor (beta chain) is medium-sized. Its antigen is unidentified. TCR beta libraries were made by UMI-labeled 5' RACE. TCRdb reprocessed the 5' RACE reads, with one entry per CDR3 protein and no DNA. Seen in this sample are thousands of distinct CDR3 sequences; the ten most common clones hold 33%. This entry comes from a study of human CD8 memory T cell subsets. The study, taken as a whole, reports: Similarly high diversity marked stem-like memory and precursor exhausted T cells, unlike effector memory cells. Chao1 estimates suggested higher diversity in stem-like memory T cells than in precursor exhausted T cells.

Buffy coats from healthy donors yielded the PBMC. The starting material, duplicate vials of about 150,000 sorted CD8+ T cells per subset, provided the RNA. Sequenced sample: CD8+ effector memory T cells (TEM) sorted from PBMCs. As for subset: effector memory CD8 T cells, CCR7- CD45RO+ CD95+. The source is a human donor in good health.

The CDR3 spells CASKPDREVQPQHF. This chain joins TRBV6-1 and TRBJ1-5; lacking DNA, the TRBD1 call made by TCRdb goes unchecked. The CDR3 contains 14 residues. CDR1 is MNHNS and CDR2 is SASEGT in the germline V gene.